The entry below gives a single T cell receptor (beta chain) sequence along with its context. The data stem from a study of T cells in Graves' hyperthyroidism and ophthalmopathy. Among the patients, aged 18 to 65, hyperthyroidism was newly diagnosed and had lasted under 2 months. The CDR3 consists of 8 residues. The germline V gene encodes CDR1 SQVTM and CDR2 ANQGSEA. Trimming pared 7 bases from V and 5 bases from J, leaving 3 bases between. TCR beta CDR3 regions were amplified from RNA. The HTBI primer set drove a first-round RT-PCR of the TCR CDR3. TCRdb recomputed calls from the multiplex PCR reads with MiXCR, one row per CDR3 protein. Of hundreds of thousands of distinct CDR3 sequences in the sample, around 45% were seen once.

The receptor comes from a woman under 30 with Graves' hyperthyroidism. The sequenced material came from peripheral blood or thyroid tissue (not recorded which). The chain couples TRBV29-1 to TRBJ2-7; D gene uncertain. The CDR3 coding sequence is TGCAGCGGCGACGAGCAGTACTTC. Its protein is CSGDEQYF.